By share of the sample, the clone carrying this T cell receptor (beta chain) is medium-sized. The antigen remains unidentified. This record belongs to a study of naive and memory T cell subsets. Overall study findings and caveats: The RNA method is potentially sensitive to activation and differentiation changes.

Ligated cDNA underwent four rounds of PCR with nested alpha and beta constant region primers and SP2. TCRdb itself ran the 5' RACE reads through MiXCR, one entry per CDR3 protein. The table lists 32,000 or so distinct CDR3 sequences, over 15% of them singletons. This CDR3 is built from 12 residues. The V and J ends lost 1 base and 6 bases respectively, with 4 bases between them. Germline CDR1 is DFQATT and CDR2 is SNEGSKA (reference sequence). A UMI-containing oligonucleotide was joined by 3' ligation to the TCR cDNA template. Adult healthy volunteers gave 2.5 ml peripheral blood for whole-blood RNA. Input was about 1 to 1,100 ng of DNase-treated total RNA without cell sorting.

The receptor's source is a female donor in good health. The chain recombines TRBV20-1 with TRBJ1-6; D ambiguous. CDR3 residues: CSARGTNSPLHF. In DNA form, the CDR3 reads TGCAGTGCTAGAGGGACTAATTCACCCCTCCACTTT.